These 2 T cell receptor beta chains originate from one sample sequenced in a study of cytomegalovirus exposure and HLA in healthy donors. PCR amplification relied on 60 Vbeta primers (plus 13 Jbeta primers). Clones were read by immunoSEQ multiplex PCR, and TCRdb kept only the in-frame ones, dropping some. The top ten clones hold about 1.2% of a sample with 250,000 or so clones, about 85% of them seen once. The material sequenced was PBMCs. The source of these receptors is a human donor in good health.

The V call is TRBV27, the J call TRBJ1-3; D not resolved. The V gene's germline CDR1 is MNHEY and CDR2 SMNVEV (reference sequence). This CDR3 spans 11 amino acids. V lost 4 bases to trimming and J lost 7 bases, with 5 bases between them. CDR3 sequence reads: CASSYRNTIYF. The CDR3 nucleotides read TGTGCCAGCAGTTACCGGAACACCATATATTTT.

This sequence joins TRBV7-8 and TRBJ2-7, with 8 bases identical to TRBD1. Germline V lookup: CDR1 SGHVS, CDR2 FQNEAQ. J gave up 6 bases and V 3 bases, and 10 bases lay outside the gene matches. CDR3 length: 15 amino acids. The chain's CDR3 is CASSFLTGEAAEQYF. The DNA of the CDR3 is TGTGCCAGCAGCTTTTTGACAGGGGAGGCGGCCGAGCAGTACTTC.